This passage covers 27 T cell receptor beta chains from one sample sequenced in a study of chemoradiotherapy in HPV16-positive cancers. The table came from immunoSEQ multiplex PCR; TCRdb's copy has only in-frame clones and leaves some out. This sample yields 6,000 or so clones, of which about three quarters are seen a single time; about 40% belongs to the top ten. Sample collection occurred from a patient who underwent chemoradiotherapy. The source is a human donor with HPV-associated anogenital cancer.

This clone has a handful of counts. This chain's CDR3 is CASSWTGNQPQHF. The CDR3 DNA reads as TGTGCCAGCAGTTGGACTGGGAACCAGCCCCAGCATTTT. The rearrangement links TRBV6-6 to TRBJ1-5; D gene unclear. Trimming removed 4 bases from V and 7 bases from J, with 11 bases in between. The CDR3 consists of 13 residues. Germline loops: CDR1 MNHNY, CDR2 SVGAGI (reference sequence).

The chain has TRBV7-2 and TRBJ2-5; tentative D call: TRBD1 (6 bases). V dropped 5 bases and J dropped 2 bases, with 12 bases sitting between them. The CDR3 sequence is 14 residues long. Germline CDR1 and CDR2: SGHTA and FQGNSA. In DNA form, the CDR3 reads TGTGCCAGCAGCCTCGGGACACTTCAAGAGACCCAGTACTTC. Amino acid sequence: CASSLGTLQETQYF.

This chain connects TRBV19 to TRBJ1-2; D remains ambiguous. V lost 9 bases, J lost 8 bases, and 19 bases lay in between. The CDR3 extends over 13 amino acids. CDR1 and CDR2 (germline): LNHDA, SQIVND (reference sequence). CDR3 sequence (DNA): TGTGCCAGCCCGCCGCCGGAAGCCTTAGGCTACACCTTC. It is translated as CASPPPEALGYTF.

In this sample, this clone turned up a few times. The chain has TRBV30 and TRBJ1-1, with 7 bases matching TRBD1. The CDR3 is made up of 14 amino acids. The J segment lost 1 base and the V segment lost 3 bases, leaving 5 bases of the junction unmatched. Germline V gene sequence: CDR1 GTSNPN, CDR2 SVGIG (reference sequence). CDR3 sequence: CAWSPTGRNTEAFF. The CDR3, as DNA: TGTGCCTGGAGCCCGACAGGGAGGAACACTGAAGCTTTCTTT.

CDR3 residues: CASSQTSVSGELFF. The CDR3 DNA sequence: TGTGCCAGCAGCCAGACTAGCGTTAGCGGGGAGCTGTTTTTT. This chain connects TRBV6-5 to TRBJ2-2, with TRBD2 matching over 8 bases. Trimming took 6 bases from V and 7 from J; bases not matched to a gene: 7. The CDR3 covers 14 residues. The germline gives CDR1 MNHEY, CDR2 SVGAGI.

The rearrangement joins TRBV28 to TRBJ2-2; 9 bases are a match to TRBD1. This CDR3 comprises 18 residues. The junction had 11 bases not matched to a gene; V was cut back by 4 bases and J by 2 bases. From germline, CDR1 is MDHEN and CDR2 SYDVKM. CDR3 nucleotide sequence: TGTGCCAGCAGTTGGTTACAGGGGGCTAGCGCTAACACCGGGGAGCTGTTTTTT. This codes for CASSWLQGASANTGELFF.

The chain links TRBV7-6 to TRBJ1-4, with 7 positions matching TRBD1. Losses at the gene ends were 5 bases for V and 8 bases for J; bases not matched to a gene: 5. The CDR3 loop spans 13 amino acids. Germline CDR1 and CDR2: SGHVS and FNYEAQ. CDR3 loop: CASSATGKEKLFF. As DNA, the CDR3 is TGTGCCAGCAGCGCGACAGGGAAAGAAAAACTGTTTTTT. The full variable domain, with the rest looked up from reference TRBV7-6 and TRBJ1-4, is GAGVSQSPRYKVTKRGQDVALRCDPISGHVSLYWYRQALGQGPEFLTYFNYEAQQDKSGLPNDRFSAERPEGSISTLTIQRTEQRDSAMYRCASSATGKEKLFFGSGTQLSVL.

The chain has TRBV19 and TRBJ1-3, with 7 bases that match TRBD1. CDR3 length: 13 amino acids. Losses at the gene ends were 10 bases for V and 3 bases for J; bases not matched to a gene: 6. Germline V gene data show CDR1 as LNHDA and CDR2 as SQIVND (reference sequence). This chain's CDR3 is CATQTGRGNTIYF. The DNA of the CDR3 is TGTGCCACTCAGACAGGGCGTGGAAACACCATATATTTT.

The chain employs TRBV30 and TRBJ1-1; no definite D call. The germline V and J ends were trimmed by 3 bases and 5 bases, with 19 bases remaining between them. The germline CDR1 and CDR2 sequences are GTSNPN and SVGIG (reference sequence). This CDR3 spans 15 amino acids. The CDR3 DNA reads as TGTGCCTGGAGCGTCGTTATGGCGGAGGTAACTGAAGCTTTCTTT. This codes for CAWSVVMAEVTEAFF.

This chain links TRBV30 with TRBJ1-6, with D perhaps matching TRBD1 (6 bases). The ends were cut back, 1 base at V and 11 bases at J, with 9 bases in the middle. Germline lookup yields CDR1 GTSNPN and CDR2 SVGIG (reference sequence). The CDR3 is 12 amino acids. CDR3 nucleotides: TGTGCCTGGAGTGAGAGGGGGACACCCCTCCACTTT. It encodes CAWSERGTPLHF.

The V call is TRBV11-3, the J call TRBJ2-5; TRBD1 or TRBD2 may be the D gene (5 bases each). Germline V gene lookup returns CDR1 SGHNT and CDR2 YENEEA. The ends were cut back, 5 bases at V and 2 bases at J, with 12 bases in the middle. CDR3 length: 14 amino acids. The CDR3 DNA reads TGTGCCAGCAGCCACGGGGCCAGGCAAGAGACCCAGTACTTC. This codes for CASSHGARQETQYF.

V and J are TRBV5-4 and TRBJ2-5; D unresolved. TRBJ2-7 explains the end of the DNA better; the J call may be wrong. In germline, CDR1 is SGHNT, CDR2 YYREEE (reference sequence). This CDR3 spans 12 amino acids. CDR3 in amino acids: CASSLKDLEQYF. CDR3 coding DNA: TGTGCCAGCAGCTTAAAGGATCTCGAGCAGTACTTC.

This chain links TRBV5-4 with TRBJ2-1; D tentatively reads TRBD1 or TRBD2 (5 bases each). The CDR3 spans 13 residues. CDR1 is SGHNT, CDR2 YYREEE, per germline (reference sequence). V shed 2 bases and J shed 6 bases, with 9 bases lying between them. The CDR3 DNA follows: TGTGCCAGCAGCTTAAGAGGGGCCAATGAGCAGTTCTTC. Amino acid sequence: CASSLRGANEQFF.

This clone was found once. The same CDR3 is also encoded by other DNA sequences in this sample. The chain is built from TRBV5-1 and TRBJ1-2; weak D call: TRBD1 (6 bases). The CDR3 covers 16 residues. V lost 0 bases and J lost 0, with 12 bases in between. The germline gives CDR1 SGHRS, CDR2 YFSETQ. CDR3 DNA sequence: TGCGCCAGCAGCTTGGAGCCGGGGGCCGCTAACTATGGCTACACCTTC. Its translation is CASSLEPGAANYGYTF.

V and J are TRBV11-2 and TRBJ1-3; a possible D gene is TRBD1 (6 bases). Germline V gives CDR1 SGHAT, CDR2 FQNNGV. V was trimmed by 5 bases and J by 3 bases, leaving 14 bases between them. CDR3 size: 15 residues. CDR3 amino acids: CASSQTGTSGNTIYF. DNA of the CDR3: TGTGCCAGCAGCCAGACAGGAACGAGTGGAAACACCATATATTTT. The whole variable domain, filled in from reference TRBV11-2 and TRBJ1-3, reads EAGVAQSPRYKIIEKRQSVAFWCNPISGHATLYWYQQILGQGPKLLIQFQNNGVVDDSQLPKDRFSAERLKGVDSTLKIQPAKLEDSAVYLCASSQTGTSGNTIYFGEGSWLTVV.

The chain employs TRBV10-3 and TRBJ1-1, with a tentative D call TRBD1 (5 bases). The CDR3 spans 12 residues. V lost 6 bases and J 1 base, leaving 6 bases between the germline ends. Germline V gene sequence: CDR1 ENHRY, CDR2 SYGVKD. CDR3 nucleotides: TGTGCCATCAGAACAGGGAACACTGAAGCTTTCTTT. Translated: CAIRTGNTEAFF.

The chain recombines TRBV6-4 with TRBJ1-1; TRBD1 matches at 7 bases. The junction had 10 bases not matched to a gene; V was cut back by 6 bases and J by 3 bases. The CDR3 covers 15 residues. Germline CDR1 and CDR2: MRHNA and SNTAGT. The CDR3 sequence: CASRHTTGADTEAFF. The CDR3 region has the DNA TGTGCCAGCAGACACACCACAGGGGCAGACACTGAAGCTTTCTTT.

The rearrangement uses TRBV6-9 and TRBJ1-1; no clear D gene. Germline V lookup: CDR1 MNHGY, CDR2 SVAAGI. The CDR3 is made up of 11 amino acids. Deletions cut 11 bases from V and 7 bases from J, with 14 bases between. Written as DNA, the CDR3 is TGTGCCGGATCTTGGAATTGTGAAGCTTTCTTT. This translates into CAGSWNCEAFF.

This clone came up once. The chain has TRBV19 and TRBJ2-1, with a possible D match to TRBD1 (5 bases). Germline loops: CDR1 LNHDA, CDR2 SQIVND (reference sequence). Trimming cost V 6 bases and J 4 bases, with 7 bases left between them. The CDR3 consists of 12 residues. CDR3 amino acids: CASRTGYNEQFF. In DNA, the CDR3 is TGTGCCAGTAGAACAGGTTACAATGAGCAGTTCTTC.

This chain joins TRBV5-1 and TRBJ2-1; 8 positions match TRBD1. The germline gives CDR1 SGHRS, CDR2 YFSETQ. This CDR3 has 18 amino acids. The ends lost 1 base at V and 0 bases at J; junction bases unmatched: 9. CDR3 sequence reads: CASSLSATGASSYNEQFF. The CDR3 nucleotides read TGCGCCAGCAGCTTGAGTGCGACAGGGGCCAGCTCCTACAATGAGCAGTTCTTC.

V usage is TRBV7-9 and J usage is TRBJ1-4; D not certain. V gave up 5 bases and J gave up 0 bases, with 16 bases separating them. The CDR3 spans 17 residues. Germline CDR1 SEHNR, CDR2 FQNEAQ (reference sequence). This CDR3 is CASSPRGGTSTNEKLFF. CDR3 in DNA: TGTGCCAGCAGCCCTAGAGGCGGTACTTCAACTAATGAAAAACTGTTTTTT.

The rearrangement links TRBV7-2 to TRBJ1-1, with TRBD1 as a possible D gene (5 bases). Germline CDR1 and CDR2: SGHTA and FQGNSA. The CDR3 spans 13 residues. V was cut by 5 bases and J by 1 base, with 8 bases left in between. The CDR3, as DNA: TGTGCCAGCAGCGGGCAGGGGAACACTGAAGCTTTCTTT. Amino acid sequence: CASSGQGNTEAFF. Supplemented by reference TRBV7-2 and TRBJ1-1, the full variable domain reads GAGVSQSPSNKVTEKGKDVELRCDPISGHTALYWYRQSLGQGLEFLIYFQGNSAPDKSGLPSDRFSAERTGGSVSTLTIQRTQQEDSAVYLCASSGQGNTEAFFGQGTRLTVV.

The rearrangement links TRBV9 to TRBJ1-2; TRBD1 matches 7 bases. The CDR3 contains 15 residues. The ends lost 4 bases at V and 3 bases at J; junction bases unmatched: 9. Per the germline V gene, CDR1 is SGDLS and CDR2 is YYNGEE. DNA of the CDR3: TGTGCCAGCAGCCCTAAAATCGACAGGGACTATGGCTACACCTTC. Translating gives CASSPKIDRDYGYTF.

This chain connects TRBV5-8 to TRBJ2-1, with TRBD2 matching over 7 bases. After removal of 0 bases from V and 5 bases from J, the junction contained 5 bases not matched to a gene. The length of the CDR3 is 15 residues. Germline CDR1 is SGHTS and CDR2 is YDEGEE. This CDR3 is CASSLGLAVHNEQFF. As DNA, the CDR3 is TGTGCCAGCAGCTTGGGTCTAGCGGTCCACAATGAGCAGTTCTTC.

CDR3 coding DNA: TGTGCCAGCAGCGTAGGCGGCAACCAAGAGACCCAGTACTTC. It translates to CASSVGGNQETQYF. The chain carries TRBV9 and TRBJ2-5; D gene uncertain. The CDR3 consists of 14 residues. V was cut by 0 bases and J by 0 bases, with 6 bases left in between. Germline V gives CDR1 SGDLS, CDR2 YYNGEE.

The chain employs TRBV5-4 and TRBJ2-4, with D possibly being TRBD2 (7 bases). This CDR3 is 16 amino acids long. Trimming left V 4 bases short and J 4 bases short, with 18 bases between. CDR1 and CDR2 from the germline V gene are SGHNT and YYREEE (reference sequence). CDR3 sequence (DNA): TGTGCCAGCAGCCCGGAGGGGGGGCGAAGAAAAAACATTCAGTACTTC. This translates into CASSPEGGRRKNIQYF.

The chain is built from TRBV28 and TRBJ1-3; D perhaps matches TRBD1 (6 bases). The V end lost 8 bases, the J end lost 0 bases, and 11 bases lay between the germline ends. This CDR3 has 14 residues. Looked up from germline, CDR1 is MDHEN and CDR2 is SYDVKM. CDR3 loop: CASLQGFSGNTIYF. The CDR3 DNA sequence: TGTGCCAGCCTGCAGGGGTTCTCTGGAAACACCATATATTTT.